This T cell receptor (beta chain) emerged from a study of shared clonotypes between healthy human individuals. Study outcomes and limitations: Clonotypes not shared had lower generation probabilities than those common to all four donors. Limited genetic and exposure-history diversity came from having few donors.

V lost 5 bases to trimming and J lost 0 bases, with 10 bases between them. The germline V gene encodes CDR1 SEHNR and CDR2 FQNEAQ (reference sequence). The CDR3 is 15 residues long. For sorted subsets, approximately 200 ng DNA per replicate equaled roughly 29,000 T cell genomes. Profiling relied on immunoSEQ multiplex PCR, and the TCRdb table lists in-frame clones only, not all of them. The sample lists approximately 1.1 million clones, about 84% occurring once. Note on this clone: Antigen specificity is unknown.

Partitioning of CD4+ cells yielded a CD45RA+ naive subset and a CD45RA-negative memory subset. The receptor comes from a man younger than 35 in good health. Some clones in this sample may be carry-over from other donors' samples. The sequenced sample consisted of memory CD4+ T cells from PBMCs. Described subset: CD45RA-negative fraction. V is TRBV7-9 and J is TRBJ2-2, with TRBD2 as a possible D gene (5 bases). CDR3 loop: CASSGGTTNTGELFF. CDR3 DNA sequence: TGTGCCAGCAGCGGAGGAACAACGAACACCGGGGAGCTGTTTTTT.